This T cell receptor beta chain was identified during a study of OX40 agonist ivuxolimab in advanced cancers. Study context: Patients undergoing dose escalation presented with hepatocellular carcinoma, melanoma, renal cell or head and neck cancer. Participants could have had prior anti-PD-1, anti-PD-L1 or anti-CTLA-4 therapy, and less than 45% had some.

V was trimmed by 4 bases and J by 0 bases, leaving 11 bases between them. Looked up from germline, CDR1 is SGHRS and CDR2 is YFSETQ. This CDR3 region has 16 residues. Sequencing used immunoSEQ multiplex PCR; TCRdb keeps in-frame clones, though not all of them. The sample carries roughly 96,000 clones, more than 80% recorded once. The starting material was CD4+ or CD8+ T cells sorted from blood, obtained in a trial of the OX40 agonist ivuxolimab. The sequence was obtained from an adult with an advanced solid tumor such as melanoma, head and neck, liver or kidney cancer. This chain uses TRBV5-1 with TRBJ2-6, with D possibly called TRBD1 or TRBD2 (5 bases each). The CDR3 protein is CASSMGPSSGANVLTF. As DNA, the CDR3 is TGCGCCAGCAGCATGGGACCGAGCTCTGGGGCCAACGTCCTGACTTTC.